This T cell receptor beta chain stems from a study of memory CD4+ T cells and cytomegalovirus serostatus. Study information: Of the healthy Belgian adults, 9 were CMV seropositive and 24 seronegative.

Here immunoSEQ multiplex PCR was the method, and the copy in TCRdb shows in-frame clones only, minus some. Here the sample spans about 64,000 clones, 60% to 80% being singletons. Notes on the study in general: About 40% of the roughly 150 known CMV-associated TCRbeta sequences appeared in CD4+ memory.

The sort gate was single viable CD3+CD4+CD8-CD45RO+ cells for memory CD4+ T cells. Serum IgG to CMV pp150, pp28, p38 and p52 defined serostatus. Germline CDR1 reads LGHNT; CDR2 reads FRNRAP. V lost 1 base to trimming and J lost 3 bases; unmatched junction nucleotides: 15. The CDR3 extends over 18 amino acids. This clone showed up just once. Its antigen remains unknown. The J gene is TRBJ2-7, the V gene TRBV12-5; TRBD1 agrees at 7 bases. The sample comprised memory CD4+ T cells from blood. The TCR was taken from an adult in good health and CMV-seronegative. The CDR3 sequence: CASGLGLQRDRIHYEQYF. The CDR3 region has the DNA TGTGCTAGTGGTTTGGGCCTCCAACGGGACAGAATCCACTACGAGCAGTACTTC.